This TCR beta chain was observed in a study of blood T cells in healthy people across ages. This clonotype was seen only a few times. The germline gives CDR1 MNHNY, CDR2 SVGAGI (reference sequence). There are 15 residues in the CDR3. V dropped 6 bases and J dropped 1; count of bases not matched to a gene: 3. A second PCR of roughly 7 to 11 cycles used a sample-barcoded 5' primer and a J-beta primer mix. TCRdb recomputed calls from the 5' RACE reads with MiXCR, one row per CDR3 protein. The repertoire holds hundreds of thousands of distinct CDR3 sequences, 45% to 50% seen once, with about 32% in the top ten.

J is TRBJ2-7 and V is TRBV6-6, with TRBD2 identical over 13 bases. The specimen sequenced was blood. The sequence came from an older woman in good health. The CDR3 here is CASRRTSGSSYEQYF. The CDR3 nucleotides read TGTGCCAGCAGGCGGACTAGCGGGAGTTCCTACGAGCAGTACTTC.